This T cell receptor (beta chain) was profiled in a study of post-analysis software for immune sequencing data. Study at large: Multiple sclerosis in the patients followed relapsing-remitting, secondary progressive and progressive-relapsing courses.

V dropped 1 base and J dropped 8 bases, with 6 bases sitting between them. CDR3 length equals 12 residues. In germline, CDR1 is DFQATT, CDR2 SNEGSKA (reference sequence). To note about this clonotype: What it binds is unknown.

Included in the TCR beta cDNA libraries were unique molecular identifiers. TCRdb re-analysed the PCR reads in MiXCR, keeping a single row per CDR3 protein. Of 750,000 to 900,000 distinct CDR3 sequences listed, 46% are singletons. Findings of the study overall: Samples made in the same batch grouped tightly together by F measure. Several TRBV segments were more frequent in patients than controls; TRBV5-6, TRBV5-1 and TRBV20-1 belonged to this group.

The chain carries TRBV20-1 and TRBJ1-6; D is ambiguous. Sequencing input: blood. The source of this sequence is a girl between 5 and 17 years old with multiple sclerosis. CDR3 sequence: CSARGGDSPLHF. The CDR3 DNA is TGCAGTGCTAGAGGCGGGGATTCACCCCTCCACTTT.